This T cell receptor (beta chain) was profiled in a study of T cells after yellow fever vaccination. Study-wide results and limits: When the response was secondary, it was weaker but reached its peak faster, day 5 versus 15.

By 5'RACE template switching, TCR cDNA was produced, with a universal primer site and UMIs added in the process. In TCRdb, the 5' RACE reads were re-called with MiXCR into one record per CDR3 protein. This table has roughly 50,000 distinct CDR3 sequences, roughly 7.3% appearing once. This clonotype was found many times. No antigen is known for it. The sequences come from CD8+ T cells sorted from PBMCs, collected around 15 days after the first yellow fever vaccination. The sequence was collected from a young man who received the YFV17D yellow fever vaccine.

CDR3 residues: CATGWGSGNTIYF. The CDR3 DNA follows: TGTGCCACCGGATGGGGGTCTGGAAACACCATATATTTT. This chain uses TRBV6-1 with TRBJ1-3, with D possibly matching TRBD1 (5 bases). Looked up from germline, CDR1 is MNHNS and CDR2 is SASEGT. This CDR3 has 13 amino acids. V was pared by 10 bases and J by 1 base, with 11 bases between.